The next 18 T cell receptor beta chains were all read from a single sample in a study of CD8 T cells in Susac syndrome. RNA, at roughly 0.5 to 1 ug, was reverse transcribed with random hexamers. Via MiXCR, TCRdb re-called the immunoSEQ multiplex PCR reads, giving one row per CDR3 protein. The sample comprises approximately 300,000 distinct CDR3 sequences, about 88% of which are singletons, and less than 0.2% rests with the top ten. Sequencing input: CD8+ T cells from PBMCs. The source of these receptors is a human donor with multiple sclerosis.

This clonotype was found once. Here the CDR3 DNA reads TGTGCCAGCAGTGTCGACAGGGGGCTGACCTGGGGAACCGGGGAGCTGTTTTTT. As protein: CASSVDRGLTWGTGELFF. The chain employs TRBV2 and TRBJ2-2; TRBD1 aligns across 10 bases. The CDR3 loop spans 18 amino acids. V trimming: 4 bases; J trimming: 5 bases; junction bases outside the gene matches: 13. CDR1 is SNHLY, CDR2 FYNNEI, per germline. The entire variable domain, with the rest obtained from reference TRBV2 and TRBJ2-2, is as follows: EPEVTQTPSHQVTQMGQEVILRCVPISNHLYFYWYRQILGQKVEFLVSFYNNEISEKSEIFDDQFSVERPDGSNFTLKIRSTKLEDSAMYFCASSVDRGLTWGTGELFFGEGSRLTVL.

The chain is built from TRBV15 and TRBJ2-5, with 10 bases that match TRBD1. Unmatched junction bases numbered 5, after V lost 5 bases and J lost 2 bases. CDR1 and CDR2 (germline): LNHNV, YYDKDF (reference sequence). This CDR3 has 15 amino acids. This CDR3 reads CATSGGTGVQETQYF. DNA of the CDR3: TGTGCCACCAGCGGCGGGACAGGGGTTCAAGAGACCCAGTACTTC. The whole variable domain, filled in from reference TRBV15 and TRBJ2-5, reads DAMVIQNPRYQVTQFGKPVTLSCSQTLNHNVMYWYQQKSSQAPKLLFHYYDKDFNNEADTPDNFQSRRPNTSFCFLDIRSPGLGDTAMYLCATSGGTGVQETQYFGPGTRLLVL.

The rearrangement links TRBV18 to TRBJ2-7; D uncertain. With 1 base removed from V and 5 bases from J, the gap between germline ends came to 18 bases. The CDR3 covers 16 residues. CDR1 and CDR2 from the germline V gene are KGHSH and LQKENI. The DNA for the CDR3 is TGTGCCAGCTCACCACGGTCCGGCCCAACGTCGAACGAGCAGTACTTC. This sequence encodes CASSPRSGPTSNEQYF. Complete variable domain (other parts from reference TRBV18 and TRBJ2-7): NAGVMQNPRHLVRRRGQEARLRCSPMKGHSHVYWYRQLPEEGLKFMVYLQKENIIDESGMPKERFSAEFPKEGPSILRIQQVVRGDSAAYFCASSPRSGPTSNEQYFGPGTRLTVT.

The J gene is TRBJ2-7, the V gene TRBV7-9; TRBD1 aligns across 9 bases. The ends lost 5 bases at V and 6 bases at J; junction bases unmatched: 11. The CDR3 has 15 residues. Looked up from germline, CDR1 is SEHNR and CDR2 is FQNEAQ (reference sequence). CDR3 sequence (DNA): TGTGCCAGCAGCGCGGCCGGGACAGGGTGGGGCGAGCAGTACTTC. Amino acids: CASSAAGTGWGEQYF.

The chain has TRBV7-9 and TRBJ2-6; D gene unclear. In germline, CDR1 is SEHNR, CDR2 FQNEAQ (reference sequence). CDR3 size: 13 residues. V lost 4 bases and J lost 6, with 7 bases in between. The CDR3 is CASSSPEANVLTF. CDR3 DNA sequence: TGTGCCAGCAGCTCCCCCGAGGCCAACGTCCTGACTTTC.

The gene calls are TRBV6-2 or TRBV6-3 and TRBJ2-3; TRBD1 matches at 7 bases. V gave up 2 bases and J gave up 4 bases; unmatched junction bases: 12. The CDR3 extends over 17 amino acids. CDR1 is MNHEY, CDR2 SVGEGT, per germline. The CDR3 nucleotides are TGTGCCAGCAGTTACCCACCTTACAGGGGACGGGCAGATACGCAGTATTTT. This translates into CASSYPPYRGRADTQYF.

CDR3 in DNA: TGTGCCAGCACCGGGCAAGATGGGACCCAGTACTTC. It is translated as CASTGQDGTQYF. V and J are TRBV7-9 and TRBJ2-5; D is undetermined. V lost 7 bases and J 7 bases, leaving 13 bases between the germline ends. CDR1 is SEHNR and CDR2 is FQNEAQ in the germline V gene (reference sequence). The CDR3 spans 12 residues. Drawing the rest from reference TRBV7-9 and TRBJ2-5, the complete variable domain is DTGVSQNPRHKITKRGQNVTFRCDPISEHNRLYWYRQTLGQGPEFLTYFQNEAQLEKSRLLSDRFSAERPKGSFSTLEIQRTEQGDSAMYLCASTGQDGTQYFGPGTRLLVL.

CDR3: CASSRTGLGETQYF. The CDR3 DNA follows: TGTGCCAGCAGCCGAACCGGCTTGGGGGAGACCCAGTACTTC. This chain uses TRBV14 with TRBJ2-5; D is undetermined. Trimming left V 4 bases short and J 5 bases short, with 14 bases between. Germline V gene lookup returns CDR1 SGHDN and CDR2 FVKESK. This CDR3 is built from 14 residues.

The CDR3 protein is CASSFPLNDEQYF. The CDR3 bases are TGTGCCAGCAGTTTCCCTCTTAATGACGAGCAGTACTTC. The V and J genes are TRBV5-8 and TRBJ2-7; D is ambiguous. The CDR3 length is 13 residues. Trimming left V 5 bases short and J 5 bases short, with 14 bases between. The germline V gene has CDR1 SGHTS and CDR2 YDEGEE.

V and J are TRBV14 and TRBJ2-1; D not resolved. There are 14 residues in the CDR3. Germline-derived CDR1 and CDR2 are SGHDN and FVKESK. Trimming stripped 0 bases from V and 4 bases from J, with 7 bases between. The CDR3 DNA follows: TGTGCCAGCAGCCAAGAGACACCTTACAATGAGCAGTTCTTC. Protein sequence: CASSQETPYNEQFF.

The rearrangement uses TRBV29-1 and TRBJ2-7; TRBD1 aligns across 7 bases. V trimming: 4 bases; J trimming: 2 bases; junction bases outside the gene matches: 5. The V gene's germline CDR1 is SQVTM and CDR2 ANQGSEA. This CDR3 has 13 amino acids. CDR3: CSVGRGIPYEQYF. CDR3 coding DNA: TGCAGCGTTGGCAGGGGGATCCCCTACGAGCAGTACTTC.

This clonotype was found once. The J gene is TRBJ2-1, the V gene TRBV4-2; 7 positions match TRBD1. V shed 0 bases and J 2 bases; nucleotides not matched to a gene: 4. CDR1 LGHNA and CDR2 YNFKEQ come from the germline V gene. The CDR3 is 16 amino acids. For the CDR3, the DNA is TGTGCCAGCAGCCAAGATCAAGGGGGCGCCTACAATGAGCAGTTCTTC. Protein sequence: CASSQDQGGAYNEQFF.

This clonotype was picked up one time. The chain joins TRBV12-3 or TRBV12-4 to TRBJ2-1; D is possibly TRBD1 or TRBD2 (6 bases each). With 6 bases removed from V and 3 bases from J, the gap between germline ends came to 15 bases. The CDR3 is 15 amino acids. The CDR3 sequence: CASSPGRGGYNEQFF. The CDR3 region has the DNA TGTGCCAGCAGCCCGGGCAGGGGAGGCTACAATGAGCAGTTCTTC.

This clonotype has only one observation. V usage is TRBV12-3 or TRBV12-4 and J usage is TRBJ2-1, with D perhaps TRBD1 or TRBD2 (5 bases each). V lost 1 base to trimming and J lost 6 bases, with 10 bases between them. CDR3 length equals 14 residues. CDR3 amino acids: CASSLEGPLNEQFF. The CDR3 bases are TGTGCCAGCAGTTTAGAGGGACCCCTCAATGAGCAGTTCTTC.

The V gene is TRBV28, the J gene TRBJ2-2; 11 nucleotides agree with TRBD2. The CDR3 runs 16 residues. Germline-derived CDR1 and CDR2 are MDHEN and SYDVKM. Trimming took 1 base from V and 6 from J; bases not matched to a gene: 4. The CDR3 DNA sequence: TGTGCCAGCAGTTTATTCACTAGCGGGGGTGCCGGGGAGCTGTTTTTT. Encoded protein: CASSLFTSGGAGELFF.

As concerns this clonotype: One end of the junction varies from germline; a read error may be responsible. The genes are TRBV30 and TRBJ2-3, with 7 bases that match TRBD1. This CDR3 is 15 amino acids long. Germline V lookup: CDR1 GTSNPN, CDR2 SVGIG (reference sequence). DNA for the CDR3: TGTGCCTGGAGTGTACGAGGGGACAGCACATATACGCAGTATTTT. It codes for CAWSVRGDSTYTQYF.

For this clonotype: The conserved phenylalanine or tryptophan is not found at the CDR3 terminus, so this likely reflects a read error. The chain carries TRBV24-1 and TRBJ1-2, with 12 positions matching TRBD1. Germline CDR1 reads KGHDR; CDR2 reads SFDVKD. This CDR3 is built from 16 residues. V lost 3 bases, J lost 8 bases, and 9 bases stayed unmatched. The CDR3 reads CATSDAGTGGVRGYTL. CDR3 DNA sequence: TGTGCCACCAGTGATGCCGGGACAGGGGGCGTGAGGGGCTACACCTTG.

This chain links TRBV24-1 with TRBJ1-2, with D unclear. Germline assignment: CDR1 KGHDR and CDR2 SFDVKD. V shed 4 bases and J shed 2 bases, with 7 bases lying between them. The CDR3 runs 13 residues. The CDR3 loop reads CATSENRNYGYTF. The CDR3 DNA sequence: TGTGCCACCAGTGAGAACAGAAACTATGGCTACACCTTC.